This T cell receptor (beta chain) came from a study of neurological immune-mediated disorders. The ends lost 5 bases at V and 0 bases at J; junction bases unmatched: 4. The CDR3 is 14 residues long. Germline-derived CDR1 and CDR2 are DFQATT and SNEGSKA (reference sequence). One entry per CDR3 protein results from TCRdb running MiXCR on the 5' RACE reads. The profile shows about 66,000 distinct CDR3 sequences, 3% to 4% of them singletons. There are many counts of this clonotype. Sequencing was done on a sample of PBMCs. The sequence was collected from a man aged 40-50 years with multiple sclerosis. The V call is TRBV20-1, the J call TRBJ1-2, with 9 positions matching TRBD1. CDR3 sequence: CSAAGTGSNYGYTF. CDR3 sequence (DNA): TGCAGTGCTGCCGGGACAGGGTCTAACTATGGCTACACCTTC.